This TCR beta chain is from a study of shared clonotypes between healthy human individuals. Study conclusions and caveats: Sequencing depth was expected to affect clonotype sharing among donors.

With regard to this clone: Its matching antigen is unknown.

Genomic DNA from unsorted samples was obtained from about 82 million PBMCs (per sample). The ends lost 9 bases at V and 9 bases at J; junction bases unmatched: 5. The CDR3 loop spans 13 amino acids. CDR1 and CDR2 from the germline V gene are SNHLY and FYNNEI. Evenly divided among several immunoSEQ plates was the genomic DNA of each subset. Using ten immunoSEQ deep assay plates, investigators sequenced unsorted PBMC DNA. This table comes from immunoSEQ multiplex PCR, and its TCRdb copy is limited to in-frame clones, with some not included. The sample has fewer than 650,000 clones; about three quarters are singletons.

The specimen sequenced was PBMCs. This TCR was sampled from a woman in her 40s in good health. Some clones in this sample may be carry-over from other donors' samples. V usage is TRBV2 and J usage is TRBJ2-1; 13 bases fit TRBD2. In DNA form, the CDR3 reads TGTGCCAGACGAGGACTAGCGGGAGTTGAGCAGTTCTTC. Translating it yields CARRGLAGVEQFF.